These 2 T cell receptor beta chains originate from one sample sequenced in a study of blood T cell repertoires in COVID-19. The data were produced by immunoSEQ multiplex PCR, yet TCRdb's version contains in-frame clones alone and is incomplete. The sample holds approximately 70,000 clones, more than 75% seen once. The source material was peripheral blood. These receptors were obtained from a human donor in a cohort sampled during active COVID-19.

This clone was seen only a few times. The rearrangement links TRBV5-1 to TRBJ2-2; 11 positions agree with TRBD1. Trimming cost V 2 bases and J 4 bases; bases outside gene matches: 4. The CDR3 extends over 16 amino acids. CDR1 is SGHRS, CDR2 YFSETQ, per germline. The CDR3 protein is CASSFRTGGFTGELFF. The CDR3 DNA reads as TGCGCCAGCAGCTTCCGGACAGGGGGCTTCACCGGGGAGCTGTTTTTT.

The rearrangement links TRBV10-1 to TRBJ2-1, with D perhaps matching TRBD2 (5 bases). CDR1 and CDR2 from the germline V gene are WNHNN and SYGVQD (reference sequence). This CDR3 spans 13 amino acids. The V end was cut by 6 bases, the J end by 9 bases, with 15 bases between. The CDR3 bases are TGCGCCAGCAGCCTAGACTATGTCGGTGAGCAGTTCTTC. Residues: CASSLDYVGEQFF.